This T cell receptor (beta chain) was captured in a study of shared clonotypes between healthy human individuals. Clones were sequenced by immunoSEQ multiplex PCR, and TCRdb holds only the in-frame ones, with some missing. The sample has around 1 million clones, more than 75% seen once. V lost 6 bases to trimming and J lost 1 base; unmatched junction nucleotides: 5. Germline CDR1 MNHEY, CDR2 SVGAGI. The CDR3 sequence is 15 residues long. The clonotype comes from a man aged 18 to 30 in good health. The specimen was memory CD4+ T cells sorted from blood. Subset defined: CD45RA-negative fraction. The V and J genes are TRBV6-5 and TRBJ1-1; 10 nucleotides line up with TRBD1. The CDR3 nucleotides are TGTGCCAGCAGGCGGACAGGGGGTACGAACACTGAAGCTTTCTTT. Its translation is CASRRTGGTNTEAFF.